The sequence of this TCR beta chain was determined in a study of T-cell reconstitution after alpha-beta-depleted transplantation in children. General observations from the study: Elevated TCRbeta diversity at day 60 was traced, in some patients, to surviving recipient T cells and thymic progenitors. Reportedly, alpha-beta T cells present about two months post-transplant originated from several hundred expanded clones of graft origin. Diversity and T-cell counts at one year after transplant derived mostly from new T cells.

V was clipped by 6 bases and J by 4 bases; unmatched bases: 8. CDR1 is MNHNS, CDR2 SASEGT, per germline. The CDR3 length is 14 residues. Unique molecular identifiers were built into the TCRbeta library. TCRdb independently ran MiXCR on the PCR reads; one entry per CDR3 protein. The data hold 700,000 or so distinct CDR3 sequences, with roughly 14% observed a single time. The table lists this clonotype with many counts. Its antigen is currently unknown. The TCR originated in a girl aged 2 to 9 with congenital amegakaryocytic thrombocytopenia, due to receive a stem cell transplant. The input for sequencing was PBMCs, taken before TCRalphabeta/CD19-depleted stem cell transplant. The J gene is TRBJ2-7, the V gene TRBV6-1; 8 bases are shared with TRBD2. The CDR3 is CASREGLGVYEQYF. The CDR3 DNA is TGTGCCAGCAGGGAGGGACTAGGAGTTTACGAGCAGTACTTC.